The next 6 T cell receptor beta chains were all read from a single sample in a study of CD8 T cells in Susac syndrome. An input of about 0.5 to 1 ug of RNA was subjected to reverse transcription using random hexamers. TCRdb ran MiXCR on the immunoSEQ multiplex PCR reads and lists one entry per CDR3 protein. The sample contains 100,000 to 150,000 distinct CDR3 sequences, more than 85% of which appear only once. Sequenced: CD8+ T cells from PBMCs. Receptors were obtained from a human donor with multiple sclerosis.

V is TRBV6-5 and J is TRBJ2-3; TRBD2 matches 10 bases. The CDR3 runs 15 residues. Germline CDR1 MNHEY, CDR2 SVGAGI. V shed 5 bases, J shed 3 bases, and the junction held 5 bases outside the gene matches. DNA of the CDR3: TGTGCCAGCAGTCTCAGGACTAGCGGTACAGATACGCAGTATTTT. Protein product: CASSLRTSGTDTQYF.

The chain links TRBV20-1 to TRBJ1-1; a weak D match, TRBD1 (6 bases). This CDR3 has 15 amino acids. V dropped 2 bases and J dropped 5 bases, with 18 bases sitting between them. Germline CDR1 and CDR2: DFQATT and SNEGSKA (reference sequence). The CDR3 DNA is TGCAGTGCTAGATCAAGATCAGGAGGGGGGACTGAAGCTTTCTTT. Encoded protein: CSARSRSGGGTEAFF.

V is TRBV15 and J is TRBJ2-7; 10 bases align to TRBD1. Per germline, CDR1 LNHNV and CDR2 YYDKDF (reference sequence). The ends lost 1 base at V and 7 bases at J; junction bases unmatched: 13. This CDR3 is 17 amino acids long. The CDR3 region has the DNA TGTGCCACCAGCAGAGTTAGTACCGGGACAGGGGATGGGGAGCAGTACTTC. Encoded protein: CATSRVSTGTGDGEQYF.

The rearrangement uses TRBV27 and TRBJ1-2; D ambiguous. Germline V gives CDR1 MNHEY, CDR2 SMNVEV (reference sequence). Trimming removed 3 bases from V and 10 bases from J, with 12 bases in between. The CDR3 is 12 residues long. The CDR3, as DNA: TGTGCCAGCAGTTTGACCGGACGGCTCTACACCTTC. Translated, it gives CASSLTGRLYTF.

The chain has TRBV12-5 and TRBJ2-7; 9 nucleotides agree with TRBD1. The trim removed 4 bases at V and 5 bases at J, leaving 6 bases unmatched. This CDR3 is 14 amino acids long. From germline, CDR1 is LGHNT and CDR2 FRNRAP. CDR3 sequence: CASGSDRGLDEQYF. CDR3 nucleotides: TGTGCTAGTGGTTCGGACAGGGGACTTGACGAGCAGTACTTC.

V is TRBV7-9 and J is TRBJ2-7; 8 positions agree with TRBD1. The ends lost 5 bases at V and 1 base at J; junction bases unmatched: 10. The CDR3 loop spans 16 amino acids. The germline CDR1 and CDR2 sequences are SEHNR and FQNEAQ (reference sequence). The CDR3 sequence: CASSPNTRQGSYEQYV. For the CDR3, the DNA is TGTGCCAGCAGCCCGAATACGAGACAGGGGTCCTACGAGCAGTACGTC.